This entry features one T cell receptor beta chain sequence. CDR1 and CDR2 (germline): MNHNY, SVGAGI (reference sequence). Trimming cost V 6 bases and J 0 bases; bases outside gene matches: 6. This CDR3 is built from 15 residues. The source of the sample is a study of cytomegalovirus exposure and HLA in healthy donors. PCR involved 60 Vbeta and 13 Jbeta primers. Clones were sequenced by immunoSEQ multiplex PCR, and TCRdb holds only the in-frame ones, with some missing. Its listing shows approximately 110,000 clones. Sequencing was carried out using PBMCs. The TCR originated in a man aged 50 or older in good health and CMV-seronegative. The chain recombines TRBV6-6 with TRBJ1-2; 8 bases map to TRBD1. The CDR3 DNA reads TGTGCCAGCAGCGTGGGACAGGCGCCTAACTATGGCTACACCTTC. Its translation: CASSVGQAPNYGYTF.